The 21 T cell receptor beta chains below come from one sample, sequenced in a study of blood T cell repertoires in COVID-19. Method: immunoSEQ multiplex PCR; TCRdb's copy keeps in-frame clones and lacks some. The sample lists 45,000 or so clones; about 83% were seen once. Sequenced sample: peripheral blood. These receptors were collected from a man of 80 years or more in a cohort sampled during active COVID-19.

The genes are TRBV24-1 and TRBJ1-5; tentative D call: TRBD1 (5 bases). This CDR3 spans 15 amino acids. Germline CDR1 reads KGHDR; CDR2 reads SFDVKD. CDR3 DNA sequence: TGTGCAACCTCCCCCGGACAATATAGCAATCAGCCCCAGCATTTT. It codes for CATSPGQYSNQPQHF.

This sequence joins TRBV29-1 and TRBJ2-4; tentatively, D is TRBD1 (5 bases). Trimming removed 7 bases at V and 5 bases at J, with 9 bases between. In germline, CDR1 is SQVTM, CDR2 ANQGSEA. The CDR3 consists of 11 residues. CDR3 DNA sequence: TGCAGCGGCAGGGATCAAAACATTCAGTACTTC. The encoded protein is CSGRDQNIQYF.

The V and J genes are TRBV28 and TRBJ1-2, with 9 bases lining up with TRBD1. With 2 bases clipped from V and 8 bases from J, the junction kept 3 bases outside the gene matches. Germline values: CDR1 MDHEN, CDR2 SYDVKM. The CDR3 extends over 13 amino acids. The CDR3 DNA reads as TGTGCCAGCAGTTTACGACAGGGGGAAGGCTACACCTTC. Protein: CASSLRQGEGYTF.

The chain recombines TRBV7-8 with TRBJ1-5; possibly TRBD1 for D (6 bases). The V end lost 4 bases, the J end lost 0 bases, and 10 bases lay between the germline ends. Germline V gene data show CDR1 as SGHVS and CDR2 as FQNEAQ. The CDR3 sequence is 15 residues long. Written as DNA, the CDR3 is TGTGCCAGCAGCTCGGACAGTTATAGCAATCAGCCCCAGCATTTT. It encodes CASSSDSYSNQPQHF.

The chain recombines TRBV20-1 with TRBJ2-3; 8 positions match TRBD1. Germline CDR1 and CDR2: DFQATT and SNEGSKA (reference sequence). There are 15 residues in the CDR3. Trimming at V came to 3 bases and at J to 1 base, leaving 6 bases not matched to a gene. The DNA for the CDR3 is TGCAGTGCTAGTTTTCCGACAGGGGGCACAGATACGCAGTATTTT. It yields the protein CSASFPTGGTDTQYF.

This rearrangement joins TRBV7-9 to TRBJ1-1, with TRBD1 identical over 7 bases. The CDR3 is 14 residues long. Germline CDR1 is SEHNR and CDR2 is FQNEAQ (reference sequence). Losses at the gene ends were 1 base for V and 5 bases for J; bases not matched to a gene: 4. As DNA, the CDR3 is TGTGCCAGCAGCTTAGAGGGGGCATGGACTGAAGCTTTCTTT. It specifies CASSLEGAWTEAFF.

The chain uses TRBV29-1 and TRBJ2-2, with a tentative D call TRBD2 (6 bases). Germline lookup yields CDR1 SQVTM and CDR2 ANQGSEA. The CDR3 loop spans 13 amino acids. Trimming left V 7 bases short and J 1 base short, with 10 bases between. CDR3 residues: CSARRGNTGELFF. The CDR3 DNA reads as TGCAGCGCCCGGAGGGGGAACACCGGGGAGCTGTTTTTT.

This chain uses TRBV4-1 with TRBJ2-1; maybe TRBD2 (6 bases). This CDR3 region has 15 residues. Deletions cut 0 bases from V and 2 bases from J, with 8 bases between. CDR1 MGHRA and CDR2 YSYEKL come from the germline V gene. The CDR3 loop reads CASSQEGLTYNEQFF. CDR3 nucleotide sequence: TGCGCCAGCAGCCAAGAGGGACTCACCTACAATGAGCAGTTCTTC.

V and J are TRBV5-4 and TRBJ2-1, with 7 bases matching TRBD1. Germline V CDR1 and CDR2: SGHNT, YYREEE (reference sequence). J gave up 7 bases and V 0 bases, and 7 bases lay outside the gene matches. The CDR3 length is 15 residues. Here the CDR3 DNA reads TGTGCCAGCAGCTTGGGACAGGGTTACGAGAATGAGCAGTTCTTC. It encodes CASSLGQGYENEQFF.

This chain connects TRBV1 to TRBJ1-1; TRBD1 is the table's D call and was not checked against the DNA. TRBV1 is recorded as a pseudogene. This CDR3 is 16 amino acids long. This CDR3 reads CTSSQVSRDRATEAFF. CDR3 DNA: TGCACCAGCAGCCAAGTTTCCCGGGACAGGGCCACTGAAGCTTTCTTT.

This clone showed up just once. The chain couples TRBV28 to TRBJ2-5; D is possibly TRBD1 (8 bases). Deletions cut 2 bases from V and 4 bases from J, with 14 bases between. The V gene's germline CDR1 is MDHEN and CDR2 SYDVKM. There are 15 residues in the CDR3. The CDR3 sequence is CASSLRTGRGETQYF. In DNA form, the CDR3 reads TGTGCCAGCAGTTTACGGACAGGGAGGGGAGAGACCCAGTACTTC.

V gene TRBV5-4 combines with J gene TRBJ1-2; possible D gene TRBD1, 5 bases. V lost 10 bases to trimming and J lost 3 bases, with 16 bases between them. The V gene's germline CDR1 is SGHNT and CDR2 YYREEE (reference sequence). The CDR3 is made up of 13 amino acids. The CDR3 nucleotides are TGTGCCGCTAGGGCCGGAGGGGACTATGGCTACACCTTC. This sequence encodes CAARAGGDYGYTF.

Here the CDR3 DNA reads TGCGCCAGCAGGAGTACGCAGTATTTT. Amino acid sequence: CASRSTQYF. The chain links TRBV5-1 to TRBJ2-3; D call uncertain. The CDR3 spans 9 residues. Trimming left V 5 bases short and J 8 bases short, with 3 bases between. The germline gives CDR1 SGHRS, CDR2 YFSETQ.

This clone showed up just once. The chain recombines TRBV7-3 with TRBJ2-7, with a weak D call TRBD1 (6 bases). Trimming stripped 0 bases from V and 5 bases from J, with 8 bases between. Germline-derived CDR1 and CDR2 are SGHTA and FQGTGA. The CDR3 runs to 13 residues. This CDR3 reads CASSLTSGDEQYF. The CDR3 DNA is TGTGCCAGCAGCTTAACGTCAGGGGACGAGCAGTACTTC.

This chain links TRBV5-1 with TRBJ1-2; 8 bases are shared with TRBD1. The V and J ends lost 0 bases and 5 bases, in that order; junction bases with no gene match: 6. The CDR3 is 15 residues long. Germline V gene data show CDR1 as SGHRS and CDR2 as YFSETQ. The CDR3 here is CASSLEDRAGYGYTF. In nucleotides, the CDR3 is TGCGCCAGCAGCTTGGAGGACAGGGCGGGGTATGGCTACACCTTC.

The chain links TRBV5-8 to TRBJ1-1, with a possible D match to TRBD1 (6 bases). Germline V gene sequence: CDR1 SGHTS, CDR2 YDEGEE. The V and J ends lost 4 bases and 0 bases respectively, with 13 bases between them. The length of the CDR3 is 15 residues. CDR3 sequence (DNA): TGTGCCAGCAGCCGGGGGGCGGACATGAACACTGAAGCTTTCTTT. Protein product: CASSRGADMNTEAFF.

The chain uses TRBV7-6 and TRBJ2-1; 9 bases line up with TRBD2. The germline V gene has CDR1 SGHVS and CDR2 FNYEAQ. V lost 1 base to trimming and J lost 5 bases; unmatched junction nucleotides: 6. The CDR3 contains 16 residues. This CDR3 is CASSLVALAGNNEQFF. CDR3 coding DNA: TGTGCCAGCAGCTTAGTTGCGCTAGCGGGAAACAATGAGCAGTTCTTC.

V usage is TRBV7-8 and J usage is TRBJ1-4; D ambiguous. V was shortened by 1 base and J by 4 bases, with 7 bases between the two germline ends. Per the germline V gene, CDR1 is SGHVS and CDR2 is FQNEAQ. The CDR3 totals 14 residues. The CDR3 DNA reads TGTGCCAGCAGCTTAGGCCAGAATAATGAAAAACTGTTTTTT. Translating it yields CASSLGQNNEKLFF.

This clone was recorded only once. The rearrangement uses TRBV19 and TRBJ1-3; 11 bases map to TRBD1. Germline CDR1 LNHDA, CDR2 SQIVND (reference sequence). This CDR3 has 16 residues. V lost 5 bases to trimming and J lost 2 bases; unmatched junction nucleotides: 5. The DNA of the CDR3 is TGTGCCAGTAGTGACGGACAGGGGGCTGCTGGAAACACCATATATTTT. Protein sequence: CASSDGQGAAGNTIYF.

This rearrangement joins TRBV5-1 to TRBJ2-5, with TRBD1 as a possible D gene (5 bases). V shed 0 bases and J shed 1 base, with 7 bases lying between them. CDR3 size: 14 residues. The germline CDR1 and CDR2 sequences are SGHRS and YFSETQ. CDR3 protein: CASSLGGSQETQYF. The CDR3 nucleotides read TGCGCCAGCAGCTTGGGGGGCAGCCAAGAGACCCAGTACTTC.

This chain links TRBV19 with TRBJ2-5, with D possibly matching TRBD1 (6 bases). With 9 bases removed from V and 5 bases from J, the gap between germline ends came to 13 bases. Germline V CDR1 and CDR2: LNHDA, SQIVND (reference sequence). CDR3 length: 12 residues. The CDR3 DNA sequence: TGTGCCAGCAGGGACAACGGGGAGACCCAGTACTTC. This sequence encodes CASRDNGETQYF.